One and the same sample provided the 18 T cell receptor beta chains below, sequenced in a study of shared clonotypes between healthy human individuals. CD45RO-negative, CCR7-selected cells formed the naive CD8 fraction, which excluded terminally differentiated effector memory CD45RA+ cells. The protocol was immunoSEQ multiplex PCR, while the TCRdb copy is restricted to in-frame clones and leaves out a portion. The table shows about 2.1 million clones, with 90% to 95% occurring only once. The material sequenced was naive CD8+ T cells from PBMCs. These receptors were collected from a man aged 18 to 29 in good health. Some clones in this sample may be carry-over from other donors' samples.

The gene calls are TRBV7-9 and TRBJ2-7; no clear D gene. Germline V lookup: CDR1 SEHNR, CDR2 FQNEAQ (reference sequence). The germline V and J ends were trimmed by 3 bases and 9 bases, with 6 bases remaining between them. This CDR3 has 10 residues. The CDR3 coding sequence is TGTGCCAGCAGCTTTGACACGCAGTACTTC. As protein: CASSFDTQYF.

The V call is TRBV2, the J call TRBJ2-1; 7 bases are a match to TRBD2. With V trimmed by 4 bases and J by 2 bases, 8 bases remained unmatched. The CDR3 covers 16 residues. Per the germline V gene, CDR1 is SNHLY and CDR2 is FYNNEI. The CDR3 loop reads CASSVMAGEPYNEQFF. CDR3 DNA sequence: TGTGCCAGCAGTGTTATGGCGGGAGAACCCTACAATGAGCAGTTCTTC.

V and J are TRBV7-6 and TRBJ2-3; TRBD2 matches 8 bases. CDR3 size: 16 residues. The V gene end was trimmed by 1 base and the J gene end by 6 bases; junction bases not matched to a gene: 9. Germline V gene lookup returns CDR1 SGHVS and CDR2 FNYEAQ. Here the CDR3 DNA reads TGTGCCAGCAGCTTAGGACTAGCGCCGAGGGGGGATACGCAGTATTTT. It is translated as CASSLGLAPRGDTQYF.

The rearrangement joins TRBV4-1 to TRBJ2-7, with unresolved D. The CDR3 totals 15 residues. Per germline, CDR1 MGHRA and CDR2 YSYEKL. The V gene lost 1 base and the J gene lost 3 bases, with 13 bases spanning the gap. CDR3 coding DNA: TGCGCCAGCAGCCAAGGGAAGGATTGGGGCTACGAGCAGTACTTC. Protein: CASSQGKDWGYEQYF.

The J gene is TRBJ2-1, the V gene TRBV28; 8 nucleotides agree with TRBD2. This CDR3 has 12 amino acids. Looked up from germline, CDR1 is MDHEN and CDR2 is SYDVKM. The V segment lost 6 bases and the J segment 13 bases; nucleotides outside the gene matches: 8. The CDR3 bases are TGTGCCAGCAGCTCCCTTAGCGGGACCCAGTTCTTC. It codes for CASSSLSGTQFF. The whole variable domain, remainder taken from reference TRBV28 and TRBJ2-1, is DVKVTQSSRYLVKRTGEKVFLECVQDMDHENMFWYRQDPGLGLRLIYFSYDVKMKEKGDIPEGYSVSREKKERFSLILESASTNQTSMYLCASSSLSGTQFFGPGTRLTVL.

V and J are TRBV13 and TRBJ2-1; TRBD2 aligns across 8 bases. V lost 1 base to trimming and J lost 8 bases; unmatched junction nucleotides: 7. Germline V gene data show CDR1 as PRHDT and CDR2 as FYEKMQ (reference sequence). This CDR3 comprises 15 residues. For the CDR3, the DNA is TGTGCCAGCAGCTTAGCCCAGCGGGAGTCCTATGAGCAGTTCTTC. Residues: CASSLAQRESYEQFF. Complete variable domain (other parts from reference TRBV13 and TRBJ2-1): AAGVIQSPRHLIKEKRETATLKCYPIPRHDTVYWYQQGPGQDPQFLISFYEKMQSDKGSIPDRFSAQQFSDYHSELNMSSLELGDSALYFCASSLAQRESYEQFFGPGTRLTVL.

The V gene is TRBV19, the J gene TRBJ1-1; possible D gene TRBD1, 5 bases. This CDR3 has 13 amino acids. CDR1 is LNHDA, CDR2 SQIVND, per germline (reference sequence). The V end was cut by 10 bases, the J end by 4 bases, with 16 bases between. Here the CDR3 DNA reads TGTGCCACCCGACAGTTGAGGGGCACTGAAGCTTTCTTT. This sequence encodes CATRQLRGTEAFF.

The chain employs TRBV11-1 and TRBJ2-7; D is tentatively TRBD1 or TRBD2 (5 bases each). V was shortened by 0 bases and J by 6 bases, with 9 bases between the two germline ends. CDR3 length equals 13 residues. From germline, CDR1 is SGHAT and CDR2 FQDESV (reference sequence). This chain's CDR3 is CASSLAQGREQYF. In DNA, the CDR3 is TGTGCCAGCAGCTTAGCGCAGGGACGCGAGCAGTACTTC.

The CDR3 loop reads CASSHSWELAGDGDEQFF. In nucleotides, the CDR3 is TGTGCCAGCAGCCACTCCTGGGAGCTAGCGGGAGATGGGGATGAGCAGTTCTTC. The chain joins TRBV7-9 to TRBJ2-1; TRBD2 aligns across 10 bases. The V and J ends lost 5 bases and 8 bases, in that order; junction bases with no gene match: 18. The CDR3 is 18 residues long. In germline, CDR1 is SEHNR, CDR2 FQNEAQ (reference sequence).

The rearrangement uses TRBV5-6 and TRBJ1-1, with D unresolved. Between the trimmed V and J ends, which lost 6 bases and 8 bases, there was a span of 20 bases. Germline CDR1 is SGHDT and CDR2 is YYEEEE. The length of the CDR3 is 14 residues. In DNA form, the CDR3 reads TGTGCCAGCAACCTCGCCCTAAGCCCTGAGGAAGCTTTCTTT. Encoded protein: CASNLALSPEEAFF.

The chain has TRBV7-9 and TRBJ2-7; D is possibly TRBD2 (5 bases). V lost 5 bases to trimming and J lost 5 bases, with 10 bases between them. The CDR3 sequence is 12 residues long. Looked up from germline, CDR1 is SEHNR and CDR2 is FQNEAQ (reference sequence). CDR3 nucleotide sequence: TGTGCCAGCAGCCCGGGGAGTGACGAGCAGTACTTC. Encoded protein: CASSPGSDEQYF.

This clone was seen a single time. The gene calls are TRBV9 and TRBJ1-1; D is possibly TRBD1 (5 bases). The ends were cut back, 4 bases at V and 4 bases at J, with 14 bases in the middle. CDR1 is SGDLS and CDR2 is YYNGEE in the germline V gene. This CDR3 contains 14 residues. The CDR3 region has the DNA TGTGCCAGCAGCCCCCTAGAGAGGGGCACTGAAGCTTTCTTT. Protein: CASSPLERGTEAFF.

This chain connects TRBV11-2 to TRBJ2-1, with TRBD2 matching over 7 bases. The germline CDR1 and CDR2 sequences are SGHAT and FQNNGV. The length of the CDR3 is 17 residues. With 7 bases clipped from V and 7 bases from J, the junction kept 19 bases outside the gene matches. The CDR3: CASTQPSSGQGENEQFF. Here the CDR3 DNA reads TGTGCCAGCACCCAGCCTTCTAGCGGCCAGGGAGAGAATGAGCAGTTCTTC.

The V and J genes are TRBV10-2 and TRBJ2-7; D remains unclear. This CDR3 comprises 13 residues. V was trimmed by 5 bases and J by 2 bases, leaving 10 bases between them. Germline V lookup: CDR1 WSHSY, CDR2 SAAADI. CDR3 coding DNA: TGCGCCAGCAGTTTTCGGTCACCCTACGAGCAGTACTTC. It specifies CASSFRSPYEQYF.

The genes are TRBV4-1 and TRBJ2-7, with D unclear. CDR1 is MGHRA, CDR2 YSYEKL, per germline. CDR3 length: 14 residues. V lost 1 base and J 3 bases, leaving 10 bases between the germline ends. CDR3 nucleotide sequence: TGCGCCAGCAGCCAAGTTGGGGAAAACTACGAGCAGTACTTC. Translated: CASSQVGENYEQYF.

The CDR3 DNA reads TGTGCCAGCAGTCTACAGGGGGCCACCGAGACCCAGTACTTC. The encoded protein is CASSLQGATETQYF. The V gene is TRBV28, the J gene TRBJ2-5; TRBD1 agrees at 9 bases. The CDR3 has 14 residues. The V gene end was trimmed by 5 bases and the J gene end by 5 bases; junction bases not matched to a gene: 6. Germline CDR1 is MDHEN and CDR2 is SYDVKM.

Of note for this clone: This CDR3 is also generated by other DNA sequences in the sample. This rearrangement joins TRBV9 to TRBJ2-5; tentative D call: TRBD1 (6 bases). This CDR3 contains 14 residues. Per the germline V gene, CDR1 is SGDLS and CDR2 is YYNGEE. Trimming took off 0 bases at V and 2 bases at J, with 8 bases between the two ends. CDR3 protein: CASSVGGQQETQYF. CDR3 sequence (DNA): TGTGCCAGCAGCGTAGGTGGACAGCAAGAGACCCAGTACTTC.

Points on this clone: This CDR3 is also generated by other DNA sequences in the sample. This sequence joins TRBV7-9 and TRBJ1-5; D not resolved. Per germline, CDR1 SEHNR and CDR2 FQNEAQ (reference sequence). CDR3 length equals 13 residues. The V end lost 0 bases, the J end lost 4 bases, and 4 bases lay between the germline ends. The CDR3: CASSLALNQPQHF. The CDR3 bases are TGTGCCAGCAGCTTAGCGCTAAATCAGCCCCAGCATTTT.